These 9 T cell receptor beta chains came from one sample sequenced in a study of blood T cell repertoires in COVID-19. Data came from immunoSEQ multiplex PCR; TCRdb stores just in-frame clones and leaves some out. The sample shows roughly 150,000 clones, roughly 74% of them seen only once. The sequenced material came from peripheral blood. These TCRs come from a woman of 80 years or more with acute or convalescent COVID-19.

The chain links TRBV7-2 to TRBJ2-7; 10 positions match TRBD2. The CDR3 loop spans 15 amino acids. Germline-derived CDR1 and CDR2 are SGHTA and FQGNSA. With 4 bases clipped from V and 3 bases from J, the junction kept 6 bases outside the gene matches. The chain's CDR3 is CASSSTSGNYYEQYF. The CDR3 DNA is TGTGCCAGCAGCTCCACTAGCGGGAATTACTACGAGCAGTACTTC. Complete variable domain (other parts from reference TRBV7-2 and TRBJ2-7): GAGVSQSPSNKVTEKGKDVELRCDPISGHTALYWYRQSLGQGLEFLIYFQGNSAPDKSGLPSDRFSAERTGGSVSTLTIQRTQQEDSAVYLCASSSTSGNYYEQYFGPGTRLTVT.

Only a few counts were recorded for this clone. This sequence joins TRBV7-9 and TRBJ1-5; TRBD1 might be the D (6 bases). The CDR3 runs 16 residues. Germline V CDR1 and CDR2: SEHNR, FQNEAQ (reference sequence). Deletions cut 4 bases from V and 0 bases from J, with 13 bases between. The CDR3 DNA reads TGTGCCAGCAGCTCACGGGGGGACACTAGCAATCAGCCCCAGCATTTT. It is translated as CASSSRGDTSNQPQHF.

The gene calls are TRBV19 and TRBJ1-5; D is undetermined. CDR3 size: 14 residues. With 1 base removed from V and 0 bases from J, the gap between germline ends came to 4 bases. Germline lookup yields CDR1 LNHDA and CDR2 SQIVND (reference sequence). In DNA, the CDR3 is TGTGCCAGTAGTATAGTCAATAGCAATCAGCCCCAGCATTTT. This codes for CASSIVNSNQPQHF.

The chain combines TRBV7-9 with TRBJ1-3; 7 bases fit TRBD1. The CDR3 runs to 16 residues. The germline gives CDR1 SEHNR, CDR2 FQNEAQ (reference sequence). V lost 4 bases to trimming and J lost 2 bases; unmatched junction nucleotides: 8. The CDR3 sequence is CASSSHRGGTGNTIYF. The CDR3 nucleotides read TGTGCCAGCAGCTCGCACAGGGGAGGCACTGGAAACACCATATATTTT.

The chain combines TRBV6-5 with TRBJ1-1; D remains ambiguous. Trimming stripped 0 bases from V and 5 bases from J, with 13 bases between. The CDR3 runs to 15 residues. Germline V lookup: CDR1 MNHEY, CDR2 SVGAGI. Here the CDR3 reads CASSYSTRGGTEAFF. CDR3 nucleotides: TGTGCCAGCAGTTACTCGACCCGGGGTGGAACTGAAGCTTTCTTT.

V is TRBV2 and J is TRBJ1-2; unclear D gene. This CDR3 comprises 12 residues. Germline CDR1 is SNHLY and CDR2 is FYNNEI. Trimming shortened V by 4 bases and J by 5 bases, and 8 bases separated the two germline ends. CDR3 in amino acids: CASSVGDYGYTF. The DNA for the CDR3 is TGTGCCAGCAGTGTCGGGGATTATGGCTACACCTTC. Supplemented by reference TRBV2 and TRBJ1-2, the full variable domain reads EPEVTQTPSHQVTQMGQEVILRCVPISNHLYFYWYRQILGQKVEFLVSFYNNEISEKSEIFDDQFSVERPDGSNFTLKIRSTKLEDSAMYFCASSVGDYGYTFGSGTRLTVV.

The chain combines TRBV15 with TRBJ1-2; D gene uncertain. Per germline, CDR1 LNHNV and CDR2 YYDKDF (reference sequence). The CDR3 covers 15 residues. Deletions cut 0 bases from V and 6 bases from J, with 14 bases between. CDR3 in DNA: TGTGCCACCAGCAGAGAACAACCTTCTCGTAATGGCTACACCTTC. Protein sequence: CATSREQPSRNGYTF.

The chain recombines TRBV2 with TRBJ2-6; no clear D gene. This CDR3 contains 16 residues. Germline assignment: CDR1 SNHLY and CDR2 FYNNEI. V was cut by 4 bases and J by 4 bases, with 14 bases left in between. In nucleotides, the CDR3 is TGTGCCAGCAGTGGATGGGCAGGTGCCGGGGCCAACGTCCTGACTTTC. It encodes CASSGWAGAGANVLTF. Full variable domain (missing parts from reference TRBV2 and TRBJ2-6): EPEVTQTPSHQVTQMGQEVILRCVPISNHLYFYWYRQILGQKVEFLVSFYNNEISEKSEIFDDQFSVERPDGSNFTLKIRSTKLEDSAMYFCASSGWAGAGANVLTFGAGSRLTVL.

J is TRBJ2-1 and V is TRBV11-2, with TRBD1 as a possible D gene (6 bases). With 0 bases removed from V and 7 bases from J, the gap between germline ends came to 25 bases. Germline V gene data show CDR1 as SGHAT and CDR2 as FQNNGV. This CDR3 has 19 amino acids. This chain's CDR3 is CASSLEPGAVYRERNEQFF. The CDR3 coding sequence is TGTGCCAGCAGCTTAGAACCCGGCGCCGTCTACAGGGAACGAAATGAGCAGTTCTTC.